This is a list of T cell receptor beta chains from one sample in a study of blood T cells in healthy people across ages. TCRdb redid the calling of the 5' RACE reads with MiXCR, one entry per CDR3 protein. In the table there are 750,000 to 950,000 distinct CDR3 sequences, about 28% of which are singletons. The same data also contributed to another study, on T cells of mothers and their children.

Input material: blood. These receptors were obtained from a woman in her thirties or forties in good health. Both conserved end residues are part of each CDR3. A D gene is named only where the DNA matches it firmly. For some rows the clone size is stated as once, few or many, or as a class when expanded; others skip it.

>TRBV7-9|TRBJ1-5|many|NA|13
CASSPPGNQPQHF
TGTGCCAGCAGCCCCCCAGGGAATCAGCCCCAGCATTTT
>TRBV5-5|TRBJ2-7|many|TRBD1|14
CASSKTGVPYEQYF
TGTGCCAGCAGCAAGACAGGGGTCCCCTACGAGCAGTACTTC
>TRBV7-9|TRBJ1-2|NA|NA|13
CASNHGGNYGYTF
TGTGCCAGCAACCATGGGGGGAACTATGGCTACACCTTC
>TRBV20-1|TRBJ1-5|NA|NA|12
CSATRGDQPQHF
TGCAGTGCTACGAGGGGTGATCAGCCCCAGCATTTT
>TRBV7-6|TRBJ2-4|few|NA|15
CASNLDPGAENIQYF
TGTGCCAGCAACTTAGATCCGGGGGCTGAAAACATTCAGTACTTC
>TRBV5-1|TRBJ1-2|NA|NA|14
CASSLVGEVSGYTF
TGCGCCAGCAGCTTGGTTGGGGAGGTTTCGGGCTACACCTTC
>TRBV20-1|TRBJ2-3|NA|NA|13
CSALTGSTDTQYF
TGCAGTGCTTTAACAGGGAGCACAGATACGCAGTATTTT
>TRBV5-1|TRBJ2-1|NA|TRBD2|14
CASSLAGGPSEQFF
TGCGCCAGCAGCTTGGCGGGGGGGCCAAGTGAGCAGTTCTTC
>TRBV2|TRBJ2-3|NA|NA|15
CASSETGGGTDTQYF
TGTGCCAGCAGTGAAACCGGGGGAGGCACAGATACGCAGTATTTT
>TRBV3-1|TRBJ2-7|once|TRBD1|17
CASSQTTPGQGSYEQYF
TGTGCCAGCAGCCAAACAACCCCGGGACAGGGCTCCTACGAGCAGTACTTC
>TRBV7-2|TRBJ1-5|NA|NA|13
CASSLSSYQPQHF
TGTGCCAGCAGCTTAAGCTCGTATCAGCCCCAGCATTTT
>TRBV7-9|TRBJ2-3|few|NA|20
CASSLVGDSESKSSTDTQYF
TGTGCCAGCAGCTTAGTTGGAGACAGTGAGAGCAAGAGTAGCACAGATACGCAGTATTTT
>TRBV9|TRBJ2-3|few|TRBD1|16
CASSVAGQGPTDTQYF
TGTGCCAGCAGCGTGGCTGGACAGGGGCCCACAGATACGCAGTATTTT